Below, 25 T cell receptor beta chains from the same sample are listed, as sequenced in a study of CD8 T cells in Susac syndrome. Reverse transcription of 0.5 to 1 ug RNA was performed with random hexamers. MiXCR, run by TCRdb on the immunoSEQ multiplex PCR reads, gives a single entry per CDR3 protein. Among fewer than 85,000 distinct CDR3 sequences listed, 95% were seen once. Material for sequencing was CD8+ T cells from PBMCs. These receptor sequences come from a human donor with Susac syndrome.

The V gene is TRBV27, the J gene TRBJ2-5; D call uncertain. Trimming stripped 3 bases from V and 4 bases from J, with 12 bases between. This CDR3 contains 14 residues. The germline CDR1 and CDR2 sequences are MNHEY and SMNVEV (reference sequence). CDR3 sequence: CASSFWPGGETQYF. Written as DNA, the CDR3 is TGTGCCAGCAGTTTTTGGCCGGGCGGAGAGACCCAGTACTTC.

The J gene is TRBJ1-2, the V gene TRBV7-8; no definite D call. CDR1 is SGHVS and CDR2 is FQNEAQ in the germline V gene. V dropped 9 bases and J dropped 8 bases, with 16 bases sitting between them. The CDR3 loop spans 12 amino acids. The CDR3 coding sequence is TGTGCCAGTCAGCTTGAAATTGGAGGCTACACCTTC. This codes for CASQLEIGGYTF.

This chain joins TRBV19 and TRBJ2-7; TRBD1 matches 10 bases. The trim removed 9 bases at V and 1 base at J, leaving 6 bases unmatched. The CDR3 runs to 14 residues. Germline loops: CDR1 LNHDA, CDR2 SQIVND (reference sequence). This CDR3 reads CASGPGQGSYEQYF. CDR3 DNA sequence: TGTGCCAGCGGCCCGGGACAGGGGTCCTACGAGCAGTACTTC.

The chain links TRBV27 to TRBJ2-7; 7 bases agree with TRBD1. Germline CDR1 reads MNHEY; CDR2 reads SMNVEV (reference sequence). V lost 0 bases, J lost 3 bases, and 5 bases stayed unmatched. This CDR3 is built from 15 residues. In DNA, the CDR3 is TGTGCCAGCAGTTTATCGGTGACAGGGCTCTACGAGCAGTACTTC. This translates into CASSLSVTGLYEQYF.

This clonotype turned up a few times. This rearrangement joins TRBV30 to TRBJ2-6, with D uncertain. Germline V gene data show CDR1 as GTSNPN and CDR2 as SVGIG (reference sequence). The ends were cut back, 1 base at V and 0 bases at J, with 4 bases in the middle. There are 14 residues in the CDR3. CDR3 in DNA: TGTGCCTGGAGTGAGATCTCTGGGGCCAACGTCCTGACTTTC. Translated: CAWSEISGANVLTF.

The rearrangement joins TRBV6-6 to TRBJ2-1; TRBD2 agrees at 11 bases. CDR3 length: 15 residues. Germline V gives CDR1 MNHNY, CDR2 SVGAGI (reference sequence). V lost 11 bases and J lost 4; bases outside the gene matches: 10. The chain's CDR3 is CAAGATSGSYNEQFF. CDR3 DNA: TGTGCCGCCGGAGCCACTAGCGGGAGTTACAATGAGCAGTTCTTC.

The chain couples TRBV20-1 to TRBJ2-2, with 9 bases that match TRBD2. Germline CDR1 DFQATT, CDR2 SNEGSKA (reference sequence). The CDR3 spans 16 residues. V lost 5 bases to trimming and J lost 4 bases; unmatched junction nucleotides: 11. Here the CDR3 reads CSAGASAGGFTGELFF. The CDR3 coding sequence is TGCAGTGCTGGGGCGAGCGCGGGAGGGTTCACCGGGGAGCTGTTTTTT.

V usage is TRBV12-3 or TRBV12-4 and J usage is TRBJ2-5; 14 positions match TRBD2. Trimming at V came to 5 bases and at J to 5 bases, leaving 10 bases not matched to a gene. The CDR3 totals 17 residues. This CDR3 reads CASSPLPGLAGGETQYF. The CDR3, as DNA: TGTGCCAGCAGTCCCCTACCTGGACTAGCGGGAGGTGAGACCCAGTACTTC.

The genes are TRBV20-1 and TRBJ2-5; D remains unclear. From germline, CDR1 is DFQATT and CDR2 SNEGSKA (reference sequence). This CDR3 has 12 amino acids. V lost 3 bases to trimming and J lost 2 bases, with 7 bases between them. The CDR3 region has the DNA TGCAGTGCTAGCACGGAACAAGAGACCCAGTACTTC. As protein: CSASTEQETQYF.

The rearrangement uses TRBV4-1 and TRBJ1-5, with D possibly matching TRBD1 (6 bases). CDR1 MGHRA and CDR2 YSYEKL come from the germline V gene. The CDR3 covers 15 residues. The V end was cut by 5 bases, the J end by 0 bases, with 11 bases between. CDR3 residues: CASSYDRNSNQPQHF. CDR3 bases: TGCGCCAGCAGCTATGACAGGAATAGCAATCAGCCCCAGCATTTT.

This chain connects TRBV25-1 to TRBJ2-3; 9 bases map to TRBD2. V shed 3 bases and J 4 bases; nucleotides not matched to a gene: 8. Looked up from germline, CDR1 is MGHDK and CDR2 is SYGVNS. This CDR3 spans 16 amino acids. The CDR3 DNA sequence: TGTGCCAGCAGTGAGACGGCGGGAGGGCCCCCAGATACGCAGTATTTT. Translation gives CASSETAGGPPDTQYF.

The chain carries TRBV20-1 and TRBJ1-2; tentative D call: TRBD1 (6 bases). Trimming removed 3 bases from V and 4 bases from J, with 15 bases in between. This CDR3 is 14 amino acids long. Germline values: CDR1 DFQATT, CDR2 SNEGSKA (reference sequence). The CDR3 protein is CSASDRLRGYGYTF. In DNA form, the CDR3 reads TGCAGTGCTAGTGACAGGTTGAGGGGCTATGGCTACACCTTC.

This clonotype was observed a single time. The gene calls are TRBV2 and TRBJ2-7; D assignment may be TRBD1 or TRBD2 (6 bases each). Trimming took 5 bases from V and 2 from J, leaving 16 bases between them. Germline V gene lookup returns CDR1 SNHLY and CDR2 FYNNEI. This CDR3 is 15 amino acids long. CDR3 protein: CASSYYGGPTYEQYF. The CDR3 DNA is TGTGCCAGCAGTTACTACGGGGGCCCAACCTACGAGCAGTACTTC. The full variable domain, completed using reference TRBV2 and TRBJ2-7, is EPEVTQTPSHQVTQMGQEVILRCVPISNHLYFYWYRQILGQKVEFLVSFYNNEISEKSEIFDDQFSVERPDGSNFTLKIRSTKLEDSAMYFCASSYYGGPTYEQYFGPGTRLTVT.

CDR3 coding DNA: TGTGCCAGCAGCCACGATAGCGGCAGCTCCTACAATGAGCAGTTCTTC. Amino acid sequence: CASSHDSGSSYNEQFF. The chain links TRBV3-1 to TRBJ2-1, with a weak D call TRBD2 (6 bases). V dropped 3 bases and J dropped 0 bases, with 12 bases sitting between them. Germline loops: CDR1 LGHDT, CDR2 YNNKEL (reference sequence). This CDR3 is 16 amino acids long.

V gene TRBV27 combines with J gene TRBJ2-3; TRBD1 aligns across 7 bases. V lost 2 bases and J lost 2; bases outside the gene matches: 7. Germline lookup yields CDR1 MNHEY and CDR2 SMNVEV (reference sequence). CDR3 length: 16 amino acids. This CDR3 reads CASSLAVTGYTDTQYF. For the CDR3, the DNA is TGTGCCAGCAGTTTAGCGGTGACAGGGTACACAGATACGCAGTATTTT.

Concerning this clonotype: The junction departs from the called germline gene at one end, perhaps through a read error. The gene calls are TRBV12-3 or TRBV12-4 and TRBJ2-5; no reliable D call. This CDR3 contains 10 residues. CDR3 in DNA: TGTGCCAGCAGTTTAGAGGCCCAGTACTTC. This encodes CASSLEAQYF.

The CDR3 is CSAKDRITGELFF. DNA for the CDR3: TGCAGCGCAAAAGACAGGATCACCGGGGAGCTGTTTTTT. The chain employs TRBV29-1 and TRBJ2-2; D may be TRBD1 (6 bases). The CDR3 runs 13 residues. Germline CDR1 and CDR2: SQVTM and ANQGSEA. V lost 7 bases and J 4 bases, leaving 13 bases between the germline ends.

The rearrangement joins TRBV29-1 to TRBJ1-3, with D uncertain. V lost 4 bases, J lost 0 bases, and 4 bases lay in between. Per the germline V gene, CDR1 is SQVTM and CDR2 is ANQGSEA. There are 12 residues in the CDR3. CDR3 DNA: TGCAGCGTTGGAGCCTCTGGAAACACCATATATTTT. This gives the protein CSVGASGNTIYF.

The CDR3 is CSAIIQGSDSYNEQFF. CDR3 coding DNA: TGCAGTGCAATCATACAGGGGTCCGACTCCTACAATGAGCAGTTCTTC. The genes are TRBV20-1 and TRBJ2-1; 7 positions match TRBD1. The V and J ends lost 6 bases and 0 bases, in that order; junction bases with no gene match: 11. The CDR3 is 16 residues long. From germline, CDR1 is DFQATT and CDR2 SNEGSKA (reference sequence).

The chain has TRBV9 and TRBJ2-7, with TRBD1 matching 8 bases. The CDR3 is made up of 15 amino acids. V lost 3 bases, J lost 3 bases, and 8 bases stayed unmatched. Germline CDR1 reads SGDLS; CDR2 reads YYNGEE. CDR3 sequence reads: CASSDSDRGSYEQYF. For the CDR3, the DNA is TGTGCCAGCAGCGACTCAGACAGGGGAAGCTACGAGCAGTACTTC.

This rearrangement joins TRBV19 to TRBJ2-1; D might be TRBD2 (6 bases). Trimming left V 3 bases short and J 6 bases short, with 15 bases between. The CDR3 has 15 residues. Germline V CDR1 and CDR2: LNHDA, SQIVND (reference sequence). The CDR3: CASSMGRGSPNEQFF. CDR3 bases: TGTGCCAGTAGTATGGGGCGGGGAAGCCCCAATGAGCAGTTCTTC.

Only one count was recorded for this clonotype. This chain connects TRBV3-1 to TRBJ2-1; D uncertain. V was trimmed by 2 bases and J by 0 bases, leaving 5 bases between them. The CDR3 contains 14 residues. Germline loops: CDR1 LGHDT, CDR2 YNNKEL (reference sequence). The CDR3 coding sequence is TGTGCCAGCAGCCAACGCCTCTCCTACAATGAGCAGTTCTTC. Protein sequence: CASSQRLSYNEQFF.

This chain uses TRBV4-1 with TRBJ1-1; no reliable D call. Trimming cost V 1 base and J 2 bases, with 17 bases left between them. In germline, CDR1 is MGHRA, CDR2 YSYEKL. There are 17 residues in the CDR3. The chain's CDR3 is CASSQGTRGTTNTEAFF. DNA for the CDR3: TGCGCCAGCAGCCAAGGAACACGGGGAACAACTAACACTGAAGCTTTCTTT.

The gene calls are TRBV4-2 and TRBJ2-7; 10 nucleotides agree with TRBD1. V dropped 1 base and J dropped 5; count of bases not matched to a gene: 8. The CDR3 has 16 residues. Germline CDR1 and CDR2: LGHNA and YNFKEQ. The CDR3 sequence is CASSQVNGQGVDEQYF. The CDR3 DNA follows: TGTGCCAGCAGCCAAGTCAACGGACAGGGGGTGGACGAGCAGTACTTC.

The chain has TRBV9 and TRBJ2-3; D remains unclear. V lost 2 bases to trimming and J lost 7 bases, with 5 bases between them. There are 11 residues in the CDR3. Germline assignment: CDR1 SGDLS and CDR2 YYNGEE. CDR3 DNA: TGTGCCAGCAGCGTGGGAAATACGCAGTATTTT. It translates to CASSVGNTQYF.